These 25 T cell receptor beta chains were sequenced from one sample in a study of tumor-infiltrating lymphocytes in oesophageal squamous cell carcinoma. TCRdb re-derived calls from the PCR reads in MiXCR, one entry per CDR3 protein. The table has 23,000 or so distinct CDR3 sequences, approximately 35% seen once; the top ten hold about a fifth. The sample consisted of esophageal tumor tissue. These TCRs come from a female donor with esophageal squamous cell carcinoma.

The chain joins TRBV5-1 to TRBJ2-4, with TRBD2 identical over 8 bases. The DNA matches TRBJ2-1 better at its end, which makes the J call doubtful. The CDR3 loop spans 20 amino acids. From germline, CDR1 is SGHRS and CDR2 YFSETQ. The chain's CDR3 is CASSETITSGPRRRQETQFF. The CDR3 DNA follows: TGCGCCAGCAGCGAGACTATTACTAGCGGCCCCCGACGCCGGCAAGAGACCCAGTTCTTC.

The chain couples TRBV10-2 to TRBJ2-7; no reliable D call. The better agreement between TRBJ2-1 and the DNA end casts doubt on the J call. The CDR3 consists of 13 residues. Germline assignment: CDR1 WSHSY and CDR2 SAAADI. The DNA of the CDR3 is TGCGCCTCGGCCGTGGCCTCCTACAATGAGCAGTTCTTC. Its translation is CASAVASYNEQFF.

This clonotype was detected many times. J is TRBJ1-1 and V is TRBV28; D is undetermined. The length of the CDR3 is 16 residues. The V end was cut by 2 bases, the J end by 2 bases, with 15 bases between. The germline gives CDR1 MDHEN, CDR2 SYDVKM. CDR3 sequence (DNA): TGTGCCAGCAGTTTAGGTTACGGAACTCTTAACACTGAAGCTTTCTTT. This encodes CASSLGYGTLNTEAFF.

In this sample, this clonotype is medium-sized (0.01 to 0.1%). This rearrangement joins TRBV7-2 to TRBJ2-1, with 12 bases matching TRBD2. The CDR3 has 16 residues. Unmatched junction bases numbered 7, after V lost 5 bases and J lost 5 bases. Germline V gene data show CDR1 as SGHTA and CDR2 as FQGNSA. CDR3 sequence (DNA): TGTGCCAGCAGCCCCAGACTAGCGGGAGTCCACAATGAGCAGTTCTTC. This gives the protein CASSPRLAGVHNEQFF.

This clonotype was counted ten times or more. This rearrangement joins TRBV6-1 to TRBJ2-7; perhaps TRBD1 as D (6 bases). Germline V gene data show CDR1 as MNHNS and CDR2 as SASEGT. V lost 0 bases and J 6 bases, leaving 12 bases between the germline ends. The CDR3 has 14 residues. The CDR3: CASSEAAGVREQYF. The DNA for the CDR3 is TGTGCCAGCAGTGAAGCGGCAGGGGTTCGCGAGCAGTACTTC.

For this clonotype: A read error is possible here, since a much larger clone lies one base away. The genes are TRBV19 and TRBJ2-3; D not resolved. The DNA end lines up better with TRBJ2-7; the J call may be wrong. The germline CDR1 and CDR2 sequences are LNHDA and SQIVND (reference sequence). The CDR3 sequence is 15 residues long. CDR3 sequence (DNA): TGTGCCAGTAGTATGCTTAGCCGGGTGTACAATGAGCAGTACTTC. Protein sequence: CASSMLSRVYNEQYF.

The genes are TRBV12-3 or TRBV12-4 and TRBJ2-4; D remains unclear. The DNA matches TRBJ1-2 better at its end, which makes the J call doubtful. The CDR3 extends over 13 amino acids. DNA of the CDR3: TGTGCCAGCAGTTTCAGTCCCGTCGACGGCTACACCTTC. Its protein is CASSFSPVDGYTF.

The CDR3 loop reads CASGVGSNEQFF. The CDR3, as DNA: TGTGCTAGTGGGGTCGGGAGCAATGAGCAGTTCTTC. The chain is built from TRBV12-5 and TRBJ2-1; D perhaps matches TRBD2 (6 bases). The CDR3 is 12 amino acids. Germline CDR1 and CDR2: LGHNT and FRNRAP. V shed 6 bases and J shed 6 bases, with 9 bases lying between them.

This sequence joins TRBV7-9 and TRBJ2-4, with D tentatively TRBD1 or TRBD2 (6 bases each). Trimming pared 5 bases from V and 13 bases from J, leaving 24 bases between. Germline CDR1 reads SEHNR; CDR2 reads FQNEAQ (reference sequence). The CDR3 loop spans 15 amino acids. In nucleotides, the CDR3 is TGTGCCAGCAGCCAGACTATCGGGGGCACAGATACGCAGTACTTC. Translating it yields CASSQTIGGTDTQYF.

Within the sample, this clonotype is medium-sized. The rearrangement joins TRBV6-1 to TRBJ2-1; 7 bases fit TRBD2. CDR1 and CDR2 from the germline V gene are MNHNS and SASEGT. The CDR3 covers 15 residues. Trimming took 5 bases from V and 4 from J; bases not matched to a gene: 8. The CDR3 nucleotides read TGTGCCAGCAGTTTCGGGAGCGGGAAGTACAATGAGCAGTTCTTC. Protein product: CASSFGSGKYNEQFF.

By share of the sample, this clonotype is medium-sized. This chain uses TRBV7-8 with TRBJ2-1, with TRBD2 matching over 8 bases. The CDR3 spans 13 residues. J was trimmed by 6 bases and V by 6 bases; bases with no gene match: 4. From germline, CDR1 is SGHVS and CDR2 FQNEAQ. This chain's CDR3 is CASRPGTSNEQFF. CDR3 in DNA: TGTGCCAGCAGGCCAGGGACTAGCAATGAGCAGTTCTTC.

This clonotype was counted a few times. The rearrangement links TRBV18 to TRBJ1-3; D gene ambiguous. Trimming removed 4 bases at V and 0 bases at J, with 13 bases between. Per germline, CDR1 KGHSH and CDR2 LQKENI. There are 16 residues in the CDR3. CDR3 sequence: CASSLLGGYSGNTIYF. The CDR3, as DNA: TGTGCCAGCTCACTCCTGGGCGGATACTCTGGAAACACCATATATTTT.

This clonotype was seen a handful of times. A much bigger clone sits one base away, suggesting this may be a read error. Written as DNA, the CDR3 is TGTGCCAGCAGTTTCAGTGGGGGGGGGGGGACCTACGAGCAGTTCTTC. It is translated as CASSFSGGGGTYEQFF. The chain has TRBV12-3 or TRBV12-4 and TRBJ2-1, with 7 bases that match TRBD2. CDR3 length: 16 residues. J lost 10 bases, V lost 3 bases, and 15 bases had no gene match.

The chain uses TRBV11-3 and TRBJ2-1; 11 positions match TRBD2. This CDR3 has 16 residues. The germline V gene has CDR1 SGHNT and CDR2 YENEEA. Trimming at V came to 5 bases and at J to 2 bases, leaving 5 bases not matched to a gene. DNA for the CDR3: TGTGCCAGCAGCCCTTATAGCGGGGGGGCCTACAATGAGCAGTTCTTC. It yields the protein CASSPYSGGAYNEQFF.

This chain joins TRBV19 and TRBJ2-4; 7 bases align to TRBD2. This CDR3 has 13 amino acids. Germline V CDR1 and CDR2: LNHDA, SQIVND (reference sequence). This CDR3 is CASGGRVHNEQYF. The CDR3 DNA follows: TGTGCTAGTGGCGGGAGAGTCCACAATGAGCAGTACTTC. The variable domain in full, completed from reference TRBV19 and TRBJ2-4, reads DGGITQSPKYLFRKEGQNVTLSCEQNLNHDAMYWYRQDPGQGLRLIYYSQIVNDFQKGDIAEGYSVSREKKESFPLTVTSAQKNPTAFYLCASGGRVHNEQYFGAGTRLSVL.

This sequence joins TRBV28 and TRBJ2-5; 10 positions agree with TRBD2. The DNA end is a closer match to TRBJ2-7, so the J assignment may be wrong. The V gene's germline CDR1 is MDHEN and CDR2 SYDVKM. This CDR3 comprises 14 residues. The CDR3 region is CASSYSGRVYEQYF. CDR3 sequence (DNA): TGTGCCAGCAGTTACAGCGGGAGGGTTTACGAGCAGTACTTC.

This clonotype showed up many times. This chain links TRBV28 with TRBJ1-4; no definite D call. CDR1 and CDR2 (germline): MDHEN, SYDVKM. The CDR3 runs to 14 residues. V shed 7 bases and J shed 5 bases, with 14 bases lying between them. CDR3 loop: CASKGGMSNEKLFF. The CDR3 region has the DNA TGTGCCAGCAAGGGCGGCATGTCAAATGAAAAACTGTTTTTT. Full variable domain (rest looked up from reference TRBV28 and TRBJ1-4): DVKVTQSSRYLVKRTGEKVFLECVQDMDHENMFWYRQDPGLGLRLIYFSYDVKMKEKGDIPEGYSVSREKKERFSLILESASTNQTSMYLCASKGGMSNEKLFFGSGTQLSVL.

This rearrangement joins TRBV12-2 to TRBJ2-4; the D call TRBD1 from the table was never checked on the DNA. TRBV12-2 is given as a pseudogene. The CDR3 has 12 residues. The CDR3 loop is CASRLALGEQYF. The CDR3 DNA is TGTGCAAGTCGCTTAGCGCTGGGGGAGCAGTACTTC.

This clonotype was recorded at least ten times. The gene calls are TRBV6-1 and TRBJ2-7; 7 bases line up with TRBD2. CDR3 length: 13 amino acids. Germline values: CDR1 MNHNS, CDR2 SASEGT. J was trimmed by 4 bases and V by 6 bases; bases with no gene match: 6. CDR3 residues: CASSRGRGYEQYF. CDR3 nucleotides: TGTGCCAGCAGCCGCGGGCGGGGGTACGAGCAGTACTTC.

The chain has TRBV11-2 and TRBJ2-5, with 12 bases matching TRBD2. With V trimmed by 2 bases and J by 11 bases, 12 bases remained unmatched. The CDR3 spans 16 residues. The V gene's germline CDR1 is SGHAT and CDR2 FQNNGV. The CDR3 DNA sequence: TGTGCCAGCAGCTTATTCGCCGGGACTAGCGGGCGGGCGCAGTACTTC. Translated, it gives CASSLFAGTSGRAQYF.

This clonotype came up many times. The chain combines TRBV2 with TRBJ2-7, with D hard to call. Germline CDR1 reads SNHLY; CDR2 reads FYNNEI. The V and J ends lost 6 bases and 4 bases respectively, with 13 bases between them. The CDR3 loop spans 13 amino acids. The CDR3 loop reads CASSLDGLYEQYF. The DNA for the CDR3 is TGTGCCAGCAGCTTGGACGGGCTGTACGAGCAGTACTTC.

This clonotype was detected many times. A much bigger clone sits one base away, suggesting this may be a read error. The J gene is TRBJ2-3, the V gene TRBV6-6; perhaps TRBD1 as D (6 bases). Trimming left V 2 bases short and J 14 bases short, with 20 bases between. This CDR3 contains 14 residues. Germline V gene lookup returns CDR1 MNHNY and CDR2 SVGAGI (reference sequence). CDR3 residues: CASSYLQGPGELYF. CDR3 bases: TGTGCCAGCAGTTACCTACAGGGCCCCGGGGAGCTGTATTTT.

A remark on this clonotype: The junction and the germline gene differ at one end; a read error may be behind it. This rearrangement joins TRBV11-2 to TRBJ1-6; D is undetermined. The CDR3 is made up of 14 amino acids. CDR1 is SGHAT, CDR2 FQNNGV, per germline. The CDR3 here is CASSSTQGRNEQYF. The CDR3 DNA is TGTGCCAGCAGCTCGACGCAAGGGAGAAATGAGCAGTACTTT.

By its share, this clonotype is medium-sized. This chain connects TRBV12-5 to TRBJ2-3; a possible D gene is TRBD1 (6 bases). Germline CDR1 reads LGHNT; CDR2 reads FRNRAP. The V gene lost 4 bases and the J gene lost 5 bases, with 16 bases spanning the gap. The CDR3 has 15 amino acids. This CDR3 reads CASGSGTLRGDTQYF. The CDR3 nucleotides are TGTGCTAGTGGTTCCGGGACCCTCAGGGGAGATACGCAGTATTTT.

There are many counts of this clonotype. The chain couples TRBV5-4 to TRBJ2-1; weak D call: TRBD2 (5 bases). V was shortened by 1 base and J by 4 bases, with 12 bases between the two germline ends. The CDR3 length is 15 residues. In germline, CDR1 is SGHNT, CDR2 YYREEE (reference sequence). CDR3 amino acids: CASSLSSGGYNEQFF. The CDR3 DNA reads TGTGCCAGCAGCTTGTCGAGCGGTGGGTACAATGAGCAGTTCTTC.